This T cell receptor beta chain was identified during a study of blood T cells in healthy people across ages (dated by TCRdb to the mid-2010s). About the study as a whole: Template switching captured roughly one uniquely barcoded TCR beta cDNA molecule per two T cells in model experiments. To track age-related changes in TCR beta repertoire diversity, the study relied on deep sequencing normalized with unique cDNA molecular identifiers. Four age groups were formed from the donors: young (average 16 years), middle-aged (approximately 40), aged (roughly 56) and long-lived (roughly 88). To avoid experimental bias, donors of different ages were distributed randomly across sequencing lanes. Using the same blood draw, the study looked at two additional independent replicas of 1 million unique cDNA reads for two donors, one aged 18 to 30 and the other aged 80 or older. Overall study results and their limits: Because donor CMV infection status was unknown, age-related changes in expanded clonotypes were potentially confounded. Since profiling was done on bulk unsorted PBMCs, naive and antigen-experienced compartments could not be conclusively compared. Compared with the aged group, the long-lived group had more naive CD4+ T cells, fewer expanded clones and increased TCR diversity, a pattern suggesting age selection. There was a strong correlation between observed TCR beta diversity and the percentage of naive T cells measured by flow cytometry. As age increased, observed TCR beta diversity per million T cells dropped in a roughly linear way, and a significant reduction was already evident by age approximately 40. Estimates of total diversity based on one million sequenced T cells were considered lower bounds and underestimates.

The method was 5' RACE. These reads were obtained on an Illumina HiSeq 2500. A second PCR of about 7 to 12 cycles was run with a J-beta primer mix and a sample-barcoded 5' primer. A template-switch 5' adaptor carrying 12 random nucleotides introduced a unique molecular identifier onto each TCR beta cDNA molecule. Each sample yielded at least 2.5 million CDR3-containing paired-end reads. First-strand cDNA synthesis was performed from all RNA using the Mint cDNA synthesis kit, with priming by a TRBC-specific oligonucleotide. After uracil-DNA glycosylase treatment, a first 18-cycle PCR used universal primers M1SS and BC2_uni_R on all cDNA. The published analysis was carried out like this. For normalization, 1 million high-quality reads were randomly selected from each sample, with every read carrying a distinct molecular identifier. Reads with shared molecular identifiers were discarded instead of being binned into consensus sequences. MiTCR, with a Q25 quality threshold and the strictest error-elimination algorithm, was used for CDR3 identification, clonotype clustering and error correction. A nonparametric unseen species model using Euler transformation provided a lower-bound estimate of total TCR beta diversity. Using fastp trimming at Q25 and MiXCR clonotype assembly, TCRdb reanalyzed the public sequencing data and kept in-frame beta chains. Every distinct CDR3 protein forms one entry, paired with its most common genes and DNA. The V and J calls were determined by TCRdb, not by the authors. This sample holds roughly 1,800,000 distinct CDR3 sequences; around half were observed only once. The biggest ten clones account for more than 2% of the sample.

Systemically healthy Caucasian individuals from Russia, 39 in total and aged about 6 to 100 years, were included as donors. Approximately 11 milliliters of peripheral blood were drawn from each donor into EDTA-treated Vacutainer tubes. PBMCs were isolated by Ficoll-Paque density-gradient centrifugation, with at least 6 million obtained per sample. Trizol reagent was used to extract total RNA from PBMCs, with at least 6 micrograms per sample. The percentages of naive CD45RAhigh/CD27high T cells were determined by flow cytometry on a PBMC aliquot from every donor. Taken from cysteine to phenylalanine, the CDR3 has 15 residues. Just the 45-base CDR3 DNA is kept, in frame starting at base 1. Relative to germline, V is missing 5 bases and J is missing 7 bases, with 10 bases of the junction outside any gene match. CDR1 and CDR2 are drawn from the germline V gene (reference sequence): SEHNR, FQNEAQ. Points on this clonotype: The specificity of this receptor is unknown. There are no base qualities to consult, and no much larger clone falls within one base.

Recombination linked TRBV7-9 to TRBJ1-2, and TRBD1 matches 10 of the central bases. This receptor was taken from a woman in her thirties or forties in good health. Sequenced: blood. The CDR3 reads as follows: CASSAATGGFGGYTF. The nucleotide sequence is TGTGCCAGCAGCGCAGCGACAGGGGGCTTTGGTGGCTACACCTTC.